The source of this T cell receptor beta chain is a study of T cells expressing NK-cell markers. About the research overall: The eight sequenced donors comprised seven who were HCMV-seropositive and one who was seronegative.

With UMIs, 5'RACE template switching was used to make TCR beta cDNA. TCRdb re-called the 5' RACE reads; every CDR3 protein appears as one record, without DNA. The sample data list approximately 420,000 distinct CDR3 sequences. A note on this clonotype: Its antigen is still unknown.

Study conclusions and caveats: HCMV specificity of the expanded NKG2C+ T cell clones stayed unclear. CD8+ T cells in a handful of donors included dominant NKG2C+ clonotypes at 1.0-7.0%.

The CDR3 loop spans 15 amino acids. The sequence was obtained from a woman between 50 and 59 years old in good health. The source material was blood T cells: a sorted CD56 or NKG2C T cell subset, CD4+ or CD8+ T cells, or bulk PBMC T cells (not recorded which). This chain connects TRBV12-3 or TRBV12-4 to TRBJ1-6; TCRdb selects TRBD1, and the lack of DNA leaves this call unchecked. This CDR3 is CASIGRDRDHSPLHF.